One sample yielded the 2 T cell receptor beta chains listed below, sequenced in a study of CD8+ T cells in alopecia areata. Once RNA had been extracted, it was reverse transcribed into cDNA to act as the sequencing template. Sequenced by immunoSEQ multiplex PCR; TCRdb stores in-frame clones only, minus some. The data hold more than 90,000 clones, with 61% observed a single time. Treatment meaning: oral pan-JAK inhibitor, 5-10 mg twice daily. The sequencing here drew on CD8+ T cells sorted from blood, taken at week 4, from a patient treated with tofacitinib. Every receptor here comes from a human donor with alopecia areata.

The genes are TRBV7-2 and TRBJ2-7, with 7 bases matching TRBD1. Germline CDR1 reads SGHTA; CDR2 reads FQGNSA. This CDR3 contains 15 residues. V lost 2 bases and J lost 1; bases outside the gene matches: 5. The CDR3 nucleotides read TGTGCCAGCAGCTTATTTCAGGGGGAATCCTACGAGCAGTACTTC. Translation: CASSLFQGESYEQYF.

For this clone: Different DNA sequences within this sample yield the same CDR3. The chain carries TRBV5-1 and TRBJ2-7; D is perhaps TRBD1 (6 bases). V was cut by 3 bases and J by 2 bases, with 12 bases left in between. CDR1 is SGHRS and CDR2 is YFSETQ in the germline V gene. This CDR3 has 14 amino acids. The CDR3 is CASSWGQGAYEQYF. DNA for the CDR3: TGCGCCAGCAGCTGGGGGCAGGGAGCCTACGAGCAGTACTTC.